Listed here are 3 T cell receptor beta chains from one sample, sequenced in a study of T cell responses to AZD1222 COVID-19 vaccine. Clones were sequenced by immunoSEQ multiplex PCR, and TCRdb holds only the in-frame ones, with some missing. The sample holds 150,000 or so clones, 92% seen once. Material: peripheral blood, obtained on day 0 of AZD1222 vaccination. These TCRs come from an adult in good health.

V usage is TRBV7-3 and J usage is TRBJ2-1; D is perhaps TRBD1 (5 bases). CDR1 is SGHTA, CDR2 FQGTGA, per germline. The CDR3 contains 13 residues. The V end was cut by 3 bases, the J end by 6 bases, with 9 bases between. CDR3 residues: CASSLGQSNEQFF. The DNA for the CDR3 is TGTGCCAGCAGCTTGGGGCAGAGCAATGAGCAGTTCTTC.

The V call is TRBV4-1, the J call TRBJ2-2; TRBD2 aligns across 8 bases. The CDR3 is 16 residues long. Unmatched junction bases numbered 7, after V lost 0 bases and J lost 7 bases. Germline V CDR1 and CDR2: MGHRA, YSYEKL. The CDR3 nucleotides are TGCGCCAGCAGCCAAGATTTGCGGGGGGCTGGCGGGGAGCTGTTTTTT. It specifies CASSQDLRGAGGELFF.

The chain couples TRBV19 to TRBJ1-1; a weak D match, TRBD1 (5 bases). CDR1 is LNHDA and CDR2 is SQIVND in the germline V gene (reference sequence). The CDR3 covers 16 residues. Trimming removed 5 bases at V and 0 bases at J, with 16 bases between. The CDR3 nucleotides are TGTGCCAGTAGTCCCCGACGCGGGGCAGTGAACACTGAAGCTTTCTTT. Its protein is CASSPRRGAVNTEAFF.